This TCR beta chain comes out of a study of radiotherapy plus CTLA-4 blockade in lung cancer. Clones were read by immunoSEQ multiplex PCR, and TCRdb kept only the in-frame ones, dropping some. The repertoire holds 85,000 to 130,000 clones, with around 85% as singletons. Study-level results: In blood, tumor-derived TCR clones expanded after radiotherapy plus ipilimumab.

The CDR3 sequence is 13 residues long. Germline CDR1 SGHTA, CDR2 FQGNSA. V was clipped by 5 bases and J by 1 base, with 8 bases between them. Regarding this clone: Its antigen is undetermined.

With ipilimumab providing CTLA-4 blockade, focal radiation was administered to patients who had chemo-refractory metastatic non-small-cell lung cancer. This specimen consisted of peripheral blood, obtained from a patient treated with radiotherapy plus ipilimumab. J is TRBJ1-1 and V is TRBV7-2; D unclear. This receptor was taken from a human donor with non-small cell lung cancer that progressed on radiotherapy plus ipilimumab. Some clones in this sample may be carry-over from other donors' samples. CDR3 sequence (DNA): TGTGCCAGCAGCCCAGGACGGAACACTGAAGCTTTCTTT. Translated, it gives CASSPGRNTEAFF.